These 2 T cell receptor beta chains share one sample of origin, sequenced in a study of T cells in women clearing cervical HPV infection. Profiled with immunoSEQ multiplex PCR; TCRdb holds only in-frame clones, not every one. The data include fewer than 10,000 clones; the top ten clones carry about 8%. Sequenced: blood buffy coat. The receptors stem from a woman aged 18-69 years with a cervical HPV16 infection that either progressed to CIN3+ or cleared (not recorded which).

Of note for this clone: The CDR3 extends 3 residues past the end of the read, so its final part is completed from the germline J gene. The V gene is TRBV7-6, the J gene TRBJ1-2; 7 bases align to TRBD1. Germline values: CDR1 SGHVS, CDR2 FNYEAQ. The length of the CDR3 is 17 residues. The CDR3 DNA, read in part, is TGTGCCAGCAGCTTAGTAGGGGCCCCAGGGGGGTACAATGAC. Protein: CASSLVGAPGGYND. The CDR3 in full is CASSLVGAPGGYNDYTF.

A word on this clone: The read stops 3 residues short of the end of the CDR3; the missing end is completed from the germline J gene. The chain employs TRBV4-1 and TRBJ2-3; TRBD1 matches 8 bases. CDR1 is MGHRA, CDR2 YSYEKL, per germline. V lost 4 bases to trimming and J lost 0 bases; unmatched junction nucleotides: 3. The length of the CDR3 is 15 residues. Incomplete CDR3 DNA: TGCGCCAGCAGCCTGCGACAGGGGAGCACAGATACG. It translates to CASSLRQGSTDT. The entire CDR3 sequence reads CASSLRQGSTDTQYF.